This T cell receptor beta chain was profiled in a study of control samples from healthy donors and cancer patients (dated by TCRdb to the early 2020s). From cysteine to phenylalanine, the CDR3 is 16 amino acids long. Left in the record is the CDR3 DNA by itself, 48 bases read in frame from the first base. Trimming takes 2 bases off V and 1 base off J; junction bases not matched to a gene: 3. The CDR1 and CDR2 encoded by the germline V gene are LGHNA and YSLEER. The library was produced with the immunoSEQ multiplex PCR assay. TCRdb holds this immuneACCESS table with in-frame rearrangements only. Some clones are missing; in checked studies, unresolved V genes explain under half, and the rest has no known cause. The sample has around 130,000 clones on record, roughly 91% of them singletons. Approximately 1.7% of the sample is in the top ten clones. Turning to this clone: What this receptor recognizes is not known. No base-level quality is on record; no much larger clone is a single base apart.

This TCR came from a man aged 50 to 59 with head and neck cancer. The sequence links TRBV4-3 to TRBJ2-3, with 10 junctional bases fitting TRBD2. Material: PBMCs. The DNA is TGCGCCAGCAGCCAACTAGCGGGGGAGGGCACAGATACGCAGTATTTT. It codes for CASSQLAGEGTDTQYF.